The present TCR beta chain was sequenced within a study of immune cell composition in non-small cell lung cancer. Across the whole study: Most cases were lung adenocarcinoma or squamous cell carcinoma.

In its sample, this clone was seen a few times. Its target is not known. Losses at the gene ends were 5 bases for V and 7 bases for J; bases not matched to a gene: 10. Per the germline V gene, CDR1 is MNHNY and CDR2 is SVGAGI (reference sequence). CDR3 length: 16 amino acids. Measured with immunoSEQ multiplex PCR; TCRdb has only the in-frame clones, and not every one. The sample holds thousands of clones; 60% to 85% are singletons and the top ten take under 6.5%. General study results and limits: No significant correlation existed between pack-years smoked and tumour clonality. Clones >0.5% enriched in tumour were rarer in adenocarcinoma (roughly 35%) than squamous (roughly 75%).

The normal lung sample lay at least 3 cm, and maximally far, from the tumour. Frozen unsorted single-cell suspensions supplied the genomic DNA. The TCR was taken from a human donor with non-small cell lung cancer. The sequenced sample was non-adjacent lung tissue. This chain joins TRBV6-6 and TRBJ2-2; 10 bases align to TRBD2. CDR3 in amino acids: CASSQRLAGGNGELFF. The CDR3 DNA reads TGTGCCAGCAGTCAACGCTTAGCGGGGGGTAACGGGGAGCTGTTTTTT.